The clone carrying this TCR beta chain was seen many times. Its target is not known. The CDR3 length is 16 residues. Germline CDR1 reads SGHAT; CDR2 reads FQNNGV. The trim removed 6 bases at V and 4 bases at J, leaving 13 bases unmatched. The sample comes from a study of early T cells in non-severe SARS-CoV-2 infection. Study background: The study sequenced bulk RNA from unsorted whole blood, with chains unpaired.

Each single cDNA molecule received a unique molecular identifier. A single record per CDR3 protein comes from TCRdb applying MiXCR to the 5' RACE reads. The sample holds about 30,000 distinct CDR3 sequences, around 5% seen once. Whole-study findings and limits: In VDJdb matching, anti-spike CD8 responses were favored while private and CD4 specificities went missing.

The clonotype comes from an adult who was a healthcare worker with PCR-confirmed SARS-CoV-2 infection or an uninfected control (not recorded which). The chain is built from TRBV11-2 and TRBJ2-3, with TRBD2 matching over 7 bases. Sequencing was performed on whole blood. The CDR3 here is CASRNLGGESSDTQYF. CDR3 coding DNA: TGTGCCAGCAGGAATCTTGGGGGGGAATCTTCAGATACGCAGTATTTT. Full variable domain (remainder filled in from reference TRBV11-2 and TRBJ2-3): EAGVAQSPRYKIIEKRQSVAFWCNPISGHATLYWYQQILGQGPKLLIQFQNNGVVDDSQLPKDRFSAERLKGVDSTLKIQPAKLEDSAVYLCASRNLGGESSDTQYFGPGTRLTVL.